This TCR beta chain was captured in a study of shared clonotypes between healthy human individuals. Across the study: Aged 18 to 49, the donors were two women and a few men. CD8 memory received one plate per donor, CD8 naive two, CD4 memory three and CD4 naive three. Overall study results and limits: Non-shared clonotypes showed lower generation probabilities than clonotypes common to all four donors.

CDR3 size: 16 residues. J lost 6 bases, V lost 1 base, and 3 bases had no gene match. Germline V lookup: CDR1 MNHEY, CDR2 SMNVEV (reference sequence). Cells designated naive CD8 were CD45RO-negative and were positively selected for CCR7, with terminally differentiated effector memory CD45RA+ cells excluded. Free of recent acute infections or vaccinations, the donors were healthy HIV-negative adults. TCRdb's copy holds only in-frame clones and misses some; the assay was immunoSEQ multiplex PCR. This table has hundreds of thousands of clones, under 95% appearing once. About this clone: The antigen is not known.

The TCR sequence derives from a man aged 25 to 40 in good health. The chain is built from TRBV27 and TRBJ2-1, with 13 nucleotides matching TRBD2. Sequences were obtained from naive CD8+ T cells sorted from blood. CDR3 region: CASSLFTSGRANEQFF. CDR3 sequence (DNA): TGTGCCAGCAGTTTATTCACTAGCGGGAGGGCCAATGAGCAGTTCTTC.